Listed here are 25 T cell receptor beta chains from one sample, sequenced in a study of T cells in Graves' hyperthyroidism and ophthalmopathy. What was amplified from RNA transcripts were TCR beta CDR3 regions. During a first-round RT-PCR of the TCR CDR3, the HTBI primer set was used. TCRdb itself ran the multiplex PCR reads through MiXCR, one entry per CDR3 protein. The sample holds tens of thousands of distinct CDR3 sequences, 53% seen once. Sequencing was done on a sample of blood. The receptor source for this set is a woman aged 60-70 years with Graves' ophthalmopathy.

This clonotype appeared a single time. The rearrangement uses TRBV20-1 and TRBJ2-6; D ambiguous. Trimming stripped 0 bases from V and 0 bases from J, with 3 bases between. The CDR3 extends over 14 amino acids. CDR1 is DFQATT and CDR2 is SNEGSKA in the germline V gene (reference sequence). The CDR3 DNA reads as TGCAGTGCTAGAGAGCTCTCTGGGGCCAACGTCCTGACTTTC. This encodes CSARELSGANVLTF.

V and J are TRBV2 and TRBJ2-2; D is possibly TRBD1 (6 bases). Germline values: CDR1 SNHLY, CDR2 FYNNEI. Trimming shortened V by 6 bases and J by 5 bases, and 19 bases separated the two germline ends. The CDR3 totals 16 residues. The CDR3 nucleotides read TGTGCCAGCAGGCTACAGGCCAGGCAGGGGACCGGGGAGCTGTTTTTT. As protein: CASRLQARQGTGELFF.

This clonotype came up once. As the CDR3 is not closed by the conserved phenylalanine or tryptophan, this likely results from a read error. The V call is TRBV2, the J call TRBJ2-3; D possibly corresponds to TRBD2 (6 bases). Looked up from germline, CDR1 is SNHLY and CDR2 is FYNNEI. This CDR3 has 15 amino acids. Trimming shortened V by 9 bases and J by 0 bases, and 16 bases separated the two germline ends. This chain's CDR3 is CASRRETASTDTQYP. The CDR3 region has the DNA TGTGCCAGTCGACGGGAGACCGCTAGCACAGATACGCAGTATCCC.

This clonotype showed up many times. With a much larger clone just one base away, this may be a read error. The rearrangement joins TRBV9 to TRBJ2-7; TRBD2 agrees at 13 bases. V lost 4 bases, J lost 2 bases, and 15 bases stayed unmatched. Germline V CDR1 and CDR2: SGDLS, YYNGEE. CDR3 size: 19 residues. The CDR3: CASSPTAGTSGILAYEQYF. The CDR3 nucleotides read TGTGCCAGCAGCCCTACGGCCGGGACTAGCGGGATCTTAGCCTACGAGCAGTACTTC.

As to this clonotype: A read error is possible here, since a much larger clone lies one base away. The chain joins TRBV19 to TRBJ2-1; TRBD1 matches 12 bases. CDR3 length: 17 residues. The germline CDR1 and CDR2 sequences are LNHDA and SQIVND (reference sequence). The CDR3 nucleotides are TGTGTCAGCAGTGGGACAGGGGGCGCCAGGTCCTACAATGAGCAGTTCTTC. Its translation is CVSSGTGGARSYNEQFF.

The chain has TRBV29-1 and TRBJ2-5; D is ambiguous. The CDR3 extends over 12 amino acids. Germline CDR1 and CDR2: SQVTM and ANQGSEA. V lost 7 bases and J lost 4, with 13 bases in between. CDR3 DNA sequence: TGCAGCGCCATAAAGGGTGGAGAGACCCAGTACTTC. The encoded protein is CSAIKGGETQYF. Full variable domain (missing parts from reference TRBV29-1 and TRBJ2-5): SAVISQKPSRDICQRGTSLTIQCQVDSQVTMMFWYRQQPGQSLTLIATANQGSEATYESGFVIDKFPISRPNLTFSTLTVSNMSPEDSSIYLCSAIKGGETQYFGPGTRLLVL.

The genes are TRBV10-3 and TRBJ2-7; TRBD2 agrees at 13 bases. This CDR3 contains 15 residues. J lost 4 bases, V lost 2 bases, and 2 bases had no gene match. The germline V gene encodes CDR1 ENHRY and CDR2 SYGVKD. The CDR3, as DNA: TGTGCCATCAGTGAGGGACTAGCGGGAGAGTACGAGCAGTACTTC. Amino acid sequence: CAISEGLAGEYEQYF.

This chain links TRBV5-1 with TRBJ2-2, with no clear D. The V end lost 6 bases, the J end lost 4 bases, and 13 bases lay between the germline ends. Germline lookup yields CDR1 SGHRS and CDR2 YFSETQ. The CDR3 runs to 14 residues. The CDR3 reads CASIGDGPTGELFF. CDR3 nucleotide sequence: TGCGCCAGCATCGGTGACGGGCCCACCGGGGAGCTGTTTTTT.

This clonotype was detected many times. The CDR3 here is CASSYFGVQFNYGYTF. The DNA for the CDR3 is TGTGCCAGCAGTTACTTTGGCGTACAATTTAACTATGGCTACACCTTC. The rearrangement joins TRBV6-6 to TRBJ1-2; D is unclear. V gave up 1 base and J gave up 1 base, with 13 bases separating them. In germline, CDR1 is MNHNY, CDR2 SVGAGI (reference sequence). The CDR3 spans 16 residues.

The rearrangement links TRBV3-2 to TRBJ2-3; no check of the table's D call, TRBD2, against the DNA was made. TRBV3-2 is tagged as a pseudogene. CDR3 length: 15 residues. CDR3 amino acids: CASRISSGSGDTQYF. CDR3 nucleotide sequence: TGTGCCAGCAGGATCTCTAGCGGGAGCGGGGATACGCAGTATTTT.

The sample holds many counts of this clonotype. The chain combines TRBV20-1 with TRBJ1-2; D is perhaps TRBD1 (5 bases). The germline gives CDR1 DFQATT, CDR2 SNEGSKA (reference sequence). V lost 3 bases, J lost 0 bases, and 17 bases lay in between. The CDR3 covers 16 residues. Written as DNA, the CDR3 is TGCAGTGCTAGCAAGAGACAGCCCCAAACTAACTATGGCTACACCTTC. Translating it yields CSASKRQPQTNYGYTF.

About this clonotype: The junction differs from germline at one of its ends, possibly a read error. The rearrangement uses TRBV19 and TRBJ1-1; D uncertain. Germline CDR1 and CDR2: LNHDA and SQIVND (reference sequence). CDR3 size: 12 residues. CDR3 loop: CACSIPPTEAFF. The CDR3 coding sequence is TGTGCCTGTAGTATACCCCCCACTGAAGCTTTCTTC.

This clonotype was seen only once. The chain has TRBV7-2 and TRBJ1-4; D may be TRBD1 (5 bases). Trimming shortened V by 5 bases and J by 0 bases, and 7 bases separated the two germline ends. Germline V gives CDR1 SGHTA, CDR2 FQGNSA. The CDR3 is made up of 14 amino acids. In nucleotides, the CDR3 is TGTGCCAGCAGCCAGGGTGCAACTAATGAAAAACTGTTTTTT. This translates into CASSQGATNEKLFF.

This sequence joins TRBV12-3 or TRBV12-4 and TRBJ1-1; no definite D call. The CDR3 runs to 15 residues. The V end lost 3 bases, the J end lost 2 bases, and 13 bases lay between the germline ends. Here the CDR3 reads CASSFGVKRNTEAFF. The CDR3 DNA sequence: TGTGCCAGCAGTTTTGGGGTAAAGAGAAACACTGAAGCTTTCTTT.

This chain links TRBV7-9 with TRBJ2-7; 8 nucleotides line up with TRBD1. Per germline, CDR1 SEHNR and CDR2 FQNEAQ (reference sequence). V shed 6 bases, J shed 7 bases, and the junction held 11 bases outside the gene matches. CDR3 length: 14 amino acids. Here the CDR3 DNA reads TGTGCCAGCAGTTCAAGGACAGGGACCGAAGAGCAGTACTTC. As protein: CASSSRTGTEEQYF. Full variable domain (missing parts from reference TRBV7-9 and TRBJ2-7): DTGVSQNPRHKITKRGQNVTFRCDPISEHNRLYWYRQTLGQGPEFLTYFQNEAQLEKSRLLSDRFSAERPKGSFSTLEIQRTEQGDSAMYLCASSSRTGTEEQYFGPGTRLTVT.

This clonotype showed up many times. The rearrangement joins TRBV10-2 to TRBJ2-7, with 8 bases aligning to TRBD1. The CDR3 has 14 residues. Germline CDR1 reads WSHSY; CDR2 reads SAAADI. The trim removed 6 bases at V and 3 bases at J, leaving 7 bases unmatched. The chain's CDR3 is CASSRTGSGYEQYF. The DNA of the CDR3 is TGCGCCAGCAGCAGGACAGGGTCGGGCTACGAGCAGTACTTC.

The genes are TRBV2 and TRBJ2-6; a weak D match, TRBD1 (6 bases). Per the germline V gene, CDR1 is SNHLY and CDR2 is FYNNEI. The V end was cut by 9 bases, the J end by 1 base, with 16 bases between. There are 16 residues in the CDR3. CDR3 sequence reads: CASRTVDLSGANVLTF. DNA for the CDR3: TGTGCCAGTCGGACAGTGGACTTATCTGGGGCCAACGTCCTGACTTTC.

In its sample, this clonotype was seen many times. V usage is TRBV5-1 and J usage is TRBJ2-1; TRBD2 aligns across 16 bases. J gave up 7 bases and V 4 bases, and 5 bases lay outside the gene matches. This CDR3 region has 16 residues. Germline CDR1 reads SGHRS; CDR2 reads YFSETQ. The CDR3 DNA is TGCGCCAGCAGCGTGGGACTAGCGGGGGGGTTAAATGAGCAGTTCTTC. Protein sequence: CASSVGLAGGLNEQFF. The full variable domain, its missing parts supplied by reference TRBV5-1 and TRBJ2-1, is KAGVTQTPRYLIKTRGQQVTLSCSPISGHRSVSWYQQTPGQGLQFLFEYFSETQRNKGNFPGRFSGRQFSNSRSEMNVSTLELGDSALYLCASSVGLAGGLNEQFFGPGTRLTVL.

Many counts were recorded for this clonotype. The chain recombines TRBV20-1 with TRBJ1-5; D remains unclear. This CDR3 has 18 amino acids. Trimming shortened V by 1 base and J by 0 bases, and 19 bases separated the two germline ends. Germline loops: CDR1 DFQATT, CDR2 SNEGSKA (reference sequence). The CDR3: CSARGAPLPLYSNQPQHF. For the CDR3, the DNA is TGCAGTGCTAGAGGCGCCCCCCTACCCCTATATAGCAATCAGCCCCAGCATTTT.

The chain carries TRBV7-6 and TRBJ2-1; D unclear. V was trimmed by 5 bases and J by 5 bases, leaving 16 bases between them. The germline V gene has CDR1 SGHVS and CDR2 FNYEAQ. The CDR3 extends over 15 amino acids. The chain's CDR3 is CASSPGMNGNNEQFF. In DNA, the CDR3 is TGTGCCAGCAGCCCAGGCATGAATGGGAACAATGAGCAGTTCTTC.

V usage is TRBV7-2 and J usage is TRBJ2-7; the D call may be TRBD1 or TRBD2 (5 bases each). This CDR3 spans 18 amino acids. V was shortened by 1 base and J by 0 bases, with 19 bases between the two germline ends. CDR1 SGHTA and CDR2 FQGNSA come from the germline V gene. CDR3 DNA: TGTGCCAGCAGCTTAGGGGCAGGGAGTTCCATCAGCTCCTACGAGCAGTACTTC. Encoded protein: CASSLGAGSSISSYEQYF.

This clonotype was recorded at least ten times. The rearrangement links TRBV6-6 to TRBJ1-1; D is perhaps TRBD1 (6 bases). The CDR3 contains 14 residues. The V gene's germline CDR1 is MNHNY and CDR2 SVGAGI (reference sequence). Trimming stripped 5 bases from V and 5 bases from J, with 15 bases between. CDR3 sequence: CASSPGGARTEAFF. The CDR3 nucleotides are TGTGCCAGCAGTCCGGGGGGGGCTCGGACTGAAGCTTTCTTT.

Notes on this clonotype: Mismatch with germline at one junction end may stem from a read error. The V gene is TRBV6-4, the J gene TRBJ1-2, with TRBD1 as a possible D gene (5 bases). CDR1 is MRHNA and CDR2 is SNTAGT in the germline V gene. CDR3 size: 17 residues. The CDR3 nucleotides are TGTGCCAGCAGTGAGTCCAGCACAGGTATGGCTAACTATAGCTACACCTTC. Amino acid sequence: CASSESSTGMANYSYTF.

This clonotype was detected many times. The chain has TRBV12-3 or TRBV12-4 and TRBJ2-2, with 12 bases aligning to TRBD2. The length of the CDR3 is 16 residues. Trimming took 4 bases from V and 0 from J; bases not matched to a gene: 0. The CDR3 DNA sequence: TGTGCCAGCAGTTCTAGCGGGGGGGCGAACACCGGGGAGCTGTTTTTT. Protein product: CASSSSGGANTGELFF.

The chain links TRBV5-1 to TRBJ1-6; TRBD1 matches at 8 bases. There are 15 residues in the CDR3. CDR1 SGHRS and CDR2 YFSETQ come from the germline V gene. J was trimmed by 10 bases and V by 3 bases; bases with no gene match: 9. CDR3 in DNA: TGCGCCAGCAGCTCATTGACAGGGGTCGGGTCACCCCTCCACTTT. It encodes CASSSLTGVGSPLHF.